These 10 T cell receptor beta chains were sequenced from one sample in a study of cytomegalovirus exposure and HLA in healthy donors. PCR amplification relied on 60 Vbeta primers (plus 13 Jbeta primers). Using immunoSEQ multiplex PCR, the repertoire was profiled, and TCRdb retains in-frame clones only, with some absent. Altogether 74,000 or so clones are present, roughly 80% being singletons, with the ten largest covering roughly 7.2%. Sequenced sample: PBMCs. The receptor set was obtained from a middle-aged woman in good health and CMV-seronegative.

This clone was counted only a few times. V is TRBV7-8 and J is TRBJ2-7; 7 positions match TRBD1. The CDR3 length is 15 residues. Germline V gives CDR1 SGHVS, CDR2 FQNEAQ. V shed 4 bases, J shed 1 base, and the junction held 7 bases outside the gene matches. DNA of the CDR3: TGTGCCAGCAGCTCATTCCGGGACAGATCCTACGAGCAGTACTTC. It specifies CASSSFRDRSYEQYF.

The CDR3 DNA follows: TGTGCCAGCAGCTTAGGGACAGGTCCAGAAAAACTGTTTTTT. Its protein is CASSLGTGPEKLFF. The chain links TRBV7-9 to TRBJ1-4; 7 bases match TRBD1. The CDR3 contains 14 residues. With 1 base clipped from V and 8 bases from J, the junction kept 4 bases outside the gene matches. CDR1 and CDR2 (germline): SEHNR, FQNEAQ (reference sequence).

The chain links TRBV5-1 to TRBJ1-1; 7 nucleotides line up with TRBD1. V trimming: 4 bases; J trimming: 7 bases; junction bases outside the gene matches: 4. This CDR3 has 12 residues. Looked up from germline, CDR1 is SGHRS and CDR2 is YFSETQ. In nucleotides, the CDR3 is TGCGCCAGCAGCCACAGACAGGGTGAAGCTTTCTTT. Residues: CASSHRQGEAFF.

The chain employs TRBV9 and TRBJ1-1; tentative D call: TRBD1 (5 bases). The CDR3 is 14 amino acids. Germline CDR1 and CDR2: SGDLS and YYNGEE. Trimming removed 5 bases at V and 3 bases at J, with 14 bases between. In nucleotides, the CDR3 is TGTGCCAGCAGAAGGGGCGTAGAGTACACTGAAGCTTTCTTT. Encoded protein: CASRRGVEYTEAFF.

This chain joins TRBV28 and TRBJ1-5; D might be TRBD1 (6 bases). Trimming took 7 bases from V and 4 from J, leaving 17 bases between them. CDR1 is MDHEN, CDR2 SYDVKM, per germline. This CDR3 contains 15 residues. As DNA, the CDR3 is TGTGCCAGCACCACCCTGGACAGAGTAAATCAGCCCCAGCATTTT. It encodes CASTTLDRVNQPQHF.

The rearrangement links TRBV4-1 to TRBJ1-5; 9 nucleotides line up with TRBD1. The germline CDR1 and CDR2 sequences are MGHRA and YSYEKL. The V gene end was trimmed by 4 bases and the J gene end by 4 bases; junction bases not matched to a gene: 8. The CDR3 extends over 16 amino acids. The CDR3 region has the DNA TGCGCCAGCAGCCTTTTACAGGGGGCTGAGAATCAGCCCCAGCATTTT. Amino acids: CASSLLQGAENQPQHF.

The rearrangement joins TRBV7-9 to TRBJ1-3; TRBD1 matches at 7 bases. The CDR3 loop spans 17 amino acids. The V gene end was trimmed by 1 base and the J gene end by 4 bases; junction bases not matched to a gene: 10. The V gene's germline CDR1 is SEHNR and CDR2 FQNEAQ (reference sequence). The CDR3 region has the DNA TGTGCCAGCAGCTTAGAGCTGGGCAGGGGGTCCGGAAACACCATATATTTT. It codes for CASSLELGRGSGNTIYF.

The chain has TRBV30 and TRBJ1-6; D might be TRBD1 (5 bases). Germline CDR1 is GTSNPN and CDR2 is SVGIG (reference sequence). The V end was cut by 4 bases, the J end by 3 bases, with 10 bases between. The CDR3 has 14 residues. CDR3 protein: CAWTEGNYNSPLHF. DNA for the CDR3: TGTGCCTGGACGGAGGGGAACTATAATTCACCCCTCCACTTT.

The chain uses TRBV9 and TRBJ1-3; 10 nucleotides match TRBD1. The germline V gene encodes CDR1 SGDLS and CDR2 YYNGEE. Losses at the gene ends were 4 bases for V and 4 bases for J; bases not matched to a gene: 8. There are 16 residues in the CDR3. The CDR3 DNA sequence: TGTGCCAGCAGCACGCCGGGACAGGGGAGCGGAAACACCATATATTTT. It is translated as CASSTPGQGSGNTIYF.

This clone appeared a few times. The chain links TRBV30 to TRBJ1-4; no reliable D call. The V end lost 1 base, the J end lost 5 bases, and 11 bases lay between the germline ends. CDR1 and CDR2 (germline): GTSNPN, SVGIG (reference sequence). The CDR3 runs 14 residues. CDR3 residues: CAWSAMGQNEKLFF. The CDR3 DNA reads TGTGCCTGGAGTGCAATGGGCCAGAATGAAAAACTGTTTTTT.